This T cell receptor (beta chain) is drawn from a study of beta chain features in type 1 diabetes. Study background: Age and gender were similar between patients and healthy donors, as were cell yields.

cDNA synthesis used the whole RNA isolate, giving expressed TCRB sequences. The table came from immunoSEQ multiplex PCR; TCRdb's copy has only in-frame clones and leaves some out. The sample includes more than 300,000 clones, 10% to 15% of them seen just once. The CDR3 is made up of 13 amino acids. The germline V gene has CDR1 SGHTA and CDR2 FQGNSA. Deletions cut 8 bases from V and 2 bases from J, with 13 bases between. Notes on the study in general: Overrepresentation of cells with high TCR expression could result from cDNA sequencing. Compared to healthy donors, patients appeared to have naive, central memory and Treg TCRB repertoires that were more alike. PCR might show a preference for shorter templates, equally across patients and controls.

This clone was seen a handful of times. Antigen unknown. The chain links TRBV7-2 to TRBJ2-7; no firm D call. Sequencing was carried out using naive CD4+ T cells from blood. The clonotype originates from a man in his late teens or twenties in good health. This CDR3 is CASQAYITYEQYF. DNA for the CDR3: TGTGCCAGCCAAGCTTATATAACCTACGAGCAGTACTTC.